The sequence of this TCR beta chain was determined in a study of blood T cell repertoires in COVID-19. On the study more broadly: PBMCs, B-cell-depleted T cells, or T cells provided the cDNA or gDNA that made up the material.

Source study methods: By means of reference gene primer amplification, nucleated cell counts were estimated. The table came from immunoSEQ multiplex PCR; TCRdb's copy has only in-frame clones and leaves some out. V and J calls and clone size come straight from that table; D and trimming were deduced from the DNA. The sample shows roughly 200,000 clones, almost 90% of them seen only once. Germline lookup yields CDR1 SGHAT and CDR2 FQNNGV. With 1 base clipped from V and 7 bases from J, the junction kept 4 bases outside the gene matches. The CDR3 totals 15 residues. The TCR comes from a young man with active or convalescent COVID-19. Sequencing used peripheral blood. The rearrangement links TRBV11-2 to TRBJ2-7, with 13 bases aligning to TRBD2. The CDR3 here is CASSLVLAGGYEQYF. CDR3 sequence (DNA): TGTGCCAGCAGCTTAGTACTAGCGGGAGGGTATGAGCAGTACTTC.